These 6 T cell receptor beta chains were sequenced from one sample in a study of graft-versus-host responses after intestinal transplantation. TCRdb's table, derived via immunoSEQ multiplex PCR, lists solely in-frame clones and lacks some. This sample has about 82,000 clones; less than 95% occur once, and the top ten carry around 0.37%. No antigens are known for them. The sequenced sample was unstimulated CD4+ T cells sorted from spleen or lymph node cells, obtained before transplant. The receptor set was obtained from a human donor who was the organ donor for an intestinal transplant.

This chain links TRBV28 with TRBJ1-1, with 9 bases identical to TRBD1. The germline CDR1 and CDR2 sequences are MDHEN and SYDVKM. This CDR3 comprises 17 residues. Unmatched junction bases numbered 11, after V lost 6 bases and J lost 0 bases. CDR3 residues: CASRPIRTGAVNTEAFF. The DNA for the CDR3 is TGTGCCAGCAGACCGATCAGGACAGGGGCGGTGAACACTGAAGCTTTCTTT. The whole variable domain, filled in from reference TRBV28 and TRBJ1-1, reads DVKVTQSSRYLVKRTGEKVFLECVQDMDHENMFWYRQDPGLGLRLIYFSYDVKMKEKGDIPEGYSVSREKKERFSLILESASTNQTSMYLCASRPIRTGAVNTEAFFGQGTRLTVV.

The V and J genes are TRBV5-1 and TRBJ1-1, with a tentative D call TRBD1 (5 bases). This CDR3 has 17 amino acids. CDR1 and CDR2 from the germline V gene are SGHRS and YFSETQ. Trimming removed 3 bases at V and 7 bases at J, with 25 bases between. The DNA for the CDR3 is TGCGCCAGCAGCTATTTCATCAAGGGTGAAATGGGGGGTGAAGCTTTCTTT. It yields the protein CASSYFIKGEMGGEAFF.

The sample holds one count of this clone. The J gene is TRBJ2-5, the V gene TRBV28; D may be TRBD2 (6 bases). With 7 bases removed from V and 4 bases from J, the gap between germline ends came to 16 bases. There are 14 residues in the CDR3. Germline loops: CDR1 MDHEN, CDR2 SYDVKM. The CDR3 spells CASKWERVGETQYF. CDR3 nucleotides: TGTGCCAGCAAGTGGGAGCGGGTGGGAGAGACCCAGTACTTC.

The V gene is TRBV6-1, the J gene TRBJ2-5; TRBD1 matches 8 bases. The J call may be wrong; the DNA end is better matched by TRBJ2-7. The germline gives CDR1 MNHNS, CDR2 SASEGT. CDR3 length: 15 amino acids. CDR3 nucleotides: TGTGCCAGCAGTGAACCGGGACAGGTGAACTACGAGCAGTACTTC. Translation gives CASSEPGQVNYEQYF.

The CDR3 region is CASSLASGSLKQYF. CDR3 nucleotides: TGTGCCAGCAGCTTGGCTAGCGGGAGTCTTAAGCAGTACTTC. This sequence joins TRBV5-4 and TRBJ2-7; 10 bases fit TRBD2. The CDR3 runs to 14 residues. CDR1 is SGHNT and CDR2 is YYREEE in the germline V gene (reference sequence). V lost 0 bases, J lost 8 bases, and 5 bases stayed unmatched.

The chain combines TRBV2 with TRBJ1-6; D gene unclear. The CDR3 totals 16 residues. Germline CDR1 SNHLY, CDR2 FYNNEI. The germline V and J ends were trimmed by 6 bases and 0 bases, with 12 bases remaining between them. The CDR3 DNA follows: TGTGCCAGCAGATGGGAGGTCAGCTCCTATAATTCACCCCTCCACTTT. It codes for CASRWEVSSYNSPLHF.